One sample yielded the 14 T cell receptor beta chains listed below, sequenced in a study of blood T cells in healthy people across ages. The use of a sample-barcoded 5' primer and a J-beta primer mix characterized a second PCR of about 7 to 12 cycles. From the 5' RACE reads, TCRdb called clonotypes with MiXCR, one entry per CDR3 protein. The table includes 730,000 or so distinct CDR3 sequences, approximately 40% detected once. Sequenced material: blood. The receptor source for this set is a man older than 75 in good health.

CDR3 nucleotides: TGCGCCAGCAGCCAAGATGTAGAGCTGGGCAGGTCTGATGGCTACACCTTC. It translates to CASSQDVELGRSDGYTF. This rearrangement joins TRBV4-3 to TRBJ1-2; D is undetermined. Germline loops: CDR1 LGHNA, CDR2 YSLEER. V was trimmed by 0 bases and J by 6 bases, leaving 20 bases between them. This CDR3 is 17 amino acids long.

The chain has TRBV20-1 and TRBJ2-5; 9 bases are shared with TRBD1. This CDR3 is 14 amino acids long. From germline, CDR1 is DFQATT and CDR2 SNEGSKA (reference sequence). The V segment lost 3 bases and the J segment 2 bases; nucleotides outside the gene matches: 4. The CDR3 spells CSASGDRVQETQYF. DNA of the CDR3: TGCAGTGCTAGCGGGGACAGGGTTCAAGAGACCCAGTACTTC.

The rearrangement uses TRBV7-2 and TRBJ1-6; 11 bases line up with TRBD1. Germline trimming cut 3 bases from V and 6 bases from J; bases unmatched to any gene: 7. CDR1 SGHTA and CDR2 FQGNSA come from the germline V gene. CDR3 length: 17 residues. This CDR3 reads CASSFRTGGAVNSPLHF. The CDR3 DNA sequence: TGTGCCAGCAGCTTCCGGACAGGGGGCGCTGTTAATTCACCCCTCCACTTT.

In its sample, this clonotype was seen many times. The chain joins TRBV29-1 to TRBJ2-7; 9 nucleotides align to TRBD1. Germline CDR1 SQVTM, CDR2 ANQGSEA. The V segment lost 3 bases and the J segment 3 bases; nucleotides outside the gene matches: 3. The CDR3 has 13 residues. CDR3 DNA: TGCAGCGTTGAGGGACAGGGAGGCTACGAGCAGTACTTC. Protein sequence: CSVEGQGGYEQYF.

The gene calls are TRBV4-3 and TRBJ2-7; the D gene is possibly TRBD1 (6 bases). V gave up 4 bases and J gave up 3 bases, with 19 bases separating them. CDR3 size: 16 residues. Germline lookup yields CDR1 LGHNA and CDR2 YSLEER. CDR3 amino acids: CASSPSAQGALYEQYF. CDR3 nucleotide sequence: TGCGCCAGCAGCCCTAGTGCACAGGGTGCCCTCTACGAGCAGTACTTC.

This clonotype occurred many times. J is TRBJ2-1 and V is TRBV7-2; 12 nucleotides agree with TRBD2. The CDR3 has 16 residues. Trimming removed 5 bases from V and 6 bases from J; junction bases left unmatched: 8. Germline CDR1 and CDR2: SGHTA and FQGNSA. The CDR3 nucleotides are TGTGCCAGCAGCCCCCCCGGACTAGCGGGAAGCAATGAGCAGTTCTTC. Encoded protein: CASSPPGLAGSNEQFF.

The gene calls are TRBV11-2 and TRBJ1-2; unclear D gene. This CDR3 contains 13 residues. CDR1 SGHAT and CDR2 FQNNGV come from the germline V gene. Deletions cut 2 bases from V and 7 bases from J, with 11 bases between. The CDR3 DNA follows: TGTGCCAGCAGCTTAAAAACGACGCTTGGCTACACCTTC. Its translation is CASSLKTTLGYTF.

The chain joins TRBV7-2 to TRBJ2-2; unclear D gene. Per germline, CDR1 SGHTA and CDR2 FQGNSA. The CDR3 totals 15 residues. The V end lost 1 base, the J end lost 3 bases, and 9 bases lay between the germline ends. CDR3 amino acids: CASSLDSRDTGELFF. CDR3 DNA sequence: TGTGCCAGCAGCTTAGACTCTAGGGACACCGGGGAGCTGTTTTTT.

The chain joins TRBV6-5 to TRBJ2-3; the D gene could be TRBD1 or TRBD2 (6 bases each). V was cut by 2 bases and J by 7 bases, with 16 bases left in between. This CDR3 comprises 15 residues. CDR1 is MNHEY and CDR2 is SVGAGI in the germline V gene. The CDR3 here is CASSYPGATRYTQYF. DNA for the CDR3: TGTGCCAGCAGTTACCCGGGGGCTACAAGATATACGCAGTATTTT.

This clonotype was seen just once. The J gene is TRBJ2-3, the V gene TRBV12-3 or TRBV12-4; possibly TRBD2 for D (5 bases). The V end lost 4 bases, the J end lost 2 bases, and 13 bases lay between the germline ends. The CDR3 totals 15 residues. The CDR3 loop reads CASSYEGFITDTQYF. In nucleotides, the CDR3 is TGTGCCAGCAGTTACGAGGGATTTATCACAGATACGCAGTATTTT.

This chain uses TRBV25-1 with TRBJ1-2; TRBD1 agrees at 9 bases. Germline CDR1 is MGHDK and CDR2 is SYGVNS. V trimming: 5 bases; J trimming: 2 bases; junction bases outside the gene matches: 6. The CDR3 sequence is 15 residues long. The CDR3 DNA follows: TGTGCCAGCAGTACCCGGACAGGGGAGAACTATGGCTACACCTTC. This sequence encodes CASSTRTGENYGYTF.

This clonotype was counted a few times. The chain has TRBV6-1 and TRBJ1-2, with 8 nucleotides matching TRBD1. CDR3 length: 11 amino acids. Germline V gives CDR1 MNHNS, CDR2 SASEGT. Trimming cost V 8 bases and J 8 bases; bases outside gene matches: 4. CDR3 nucleotide sequence: TGTGCCAGCCGACAGGGGCCAGGCTACACCTTC. Amino acids: CASRQGPGYTF.

The chain has TRBV28 and TRBJ2-1; 11 bases fit TRBD2. With V trimmed by 8 bases and J by 9 bases, 12 bases remained unmatched. Germline CDR1 and CDR2: MDHEN and SYDVKM. The CDR3 totals 15 residues. The CDR3 DNA follows: TGTGCCAGCGGCTGGATAGGGACTAGCGGTAGTGAGCAGTTCTTC. This codes for CASGWIGTSGSEQFF. The full variable domain, rest sourced from reference TRBV28 and TRBJ2-1, is DVKVTQSSRYLVKRTGEKVFLECVQDMDHENMFWYRQDPGLGLRLIYFSYDVKMKEKGDIPEGYSVSREKKERFSLILESASTNQTSMYLCASGWIGTSGSEQFFGPGTRLTVL.

This sequence joins TRBV6-5 and TRBJ1-1; unclear D gene. Germline V gene lookup returns CDR1 MNHEY and CDR2 SVGAGI. V shed 6 bases and J shed 2 bases, with 4 bases lying between them. The CDR3 consists of 11 residues. The CDR3 here is CASRSNTEAFF. CDR3 bases: TGTGCCAGCAGATCTAACACTGAAGCTTTCTTT.